The TCR beta chain under discussion was sequenced for a study of T cells in Graves' hyperthyroidism and ophthalmopathy. Overall study results and limits: In validation, the model predicted ophthalmopathy. These predictions came a median about 6 months before onset.

It was RNA transcripts that yielded the amplified TCR beta CDR3 regions. During a first-round RT-PCR of the TCR CDR3, the HTBI primer set was used. TCRdb independently ran MiXCR on the multiplex PCR reads; one entry per CDR3 protein. The sample lists about 760,000 distinct CDR3 sequences, over 35% occurring once. This clonotype came up once. The antigen remains undetermined. The germline CDR1 and CDR2 sequences are SGHTA and FQGNSA. This CDR3 region has 16 residues. V lost 5 bases to trimming and J lost 4 bases; unmatched junction nucleotides: 12. Hyperthyroidism was newly diagnosed in patients aged 18 to 65 (duration under 2 months). Patients were excluded because of uncontrolled infection, other autoimmune disease, pregnancy or lactation. Based on clinical symptoms, serum thyroxine and TRAb, thyroid ultrasound and orbital computed tomography, diagnoses were reached.

The TCR was taken from a woman in her forties with Graves' hyperthyroidism. This sequence joins TRBV7-2 and TRBJ2-7, with TRBD2 matching over 9 bases. Input material: blood. DNA of the CDR3: TGTGCCAGCAGCCAAGATAATAGCGGGAGAGAATACGAGCAGTACTTC. It yields the protein CASSQDNSGREYEQYF.